These 11 T cell receptor beta chains came from one sample sequenced in a study of tissue T cells after allogeneic stem cell transplantation. Produced via immunoSEQ multiplex PCR; TCRdb's table is partial and in-frame only. The table includes about 9,600 clones, 60% to 75% detected once. The source material was tissue from the ileum, sampled at autopsy. The receptors derive from a woman aged 18-50 years with breast cancer.

The V and J genes are TRBV29-1 and TRBJ2-5; D unresolved. CDR3 length: 12 residues. Trimming pared 4 bases from V and 0 bases from J, leaving 6 bases between. The V gene's germline CDR1 is SQVTM and CDR2 ANQGSEA. CDR3 bases: TGCAGCGTTGTGGGGAACCAAGAGACCCAGTACTTC. Translated: CSVVGNQETQYF.

The chain couples TRBV7-2 to TRBJ2-7, with D tentatively TRBD1 or TRBD2 (5 bases each). From germline, CDR1 is SGHTA and CDR2 FQGNSA. The CDR3 is 14 amino acids. V dropped 7 bases and J dropped 2 bases, with 15 bases sitting between them. DNA of the CDR3: TGTGCCAGCACCTTCCGGGACGGAACCTACGAGCAGTACTTC. Amino acid sequence: CASTFRDGTYEQYF.

This chain links TRBV25-1 with TRBJ1-2; no firm D call. The CDR3 is 14 residues long. Trimming shortened V by 6 bases and J by 4 bases, and 15 bases separated the two germline ends. The germline CDR1 and CDR2 sequences are MGHDK and SYGVNS. The CDR3 sequence is CASRRHLRGYGYTF. The CDR3 DNA is TGTGCCAGCAGACGACACCTTCGGGGCTATGGCTACACCTTC.

The count of this clone is one. This specimen includes other DNA sequences encoding the same CDR3. The V call is TRBV5-5, the J call TRBJ2-3, with no clear D. CDR3 length: 13 residues. V was cut by 2 bases and J by 4 bases, with 8 bases left in between. Germline CDR1 reads SGHKS; CDR2 reads YYEKEE (reference sequence). The CDR3 nucleotides read TGTGCCAGCAGCTTAGCCCCACCAGATACGCAGTATTTT. Residues: CASSLAPPDTQYF.

This clone was detected a few times. The V and J genes are TRBV14 and TRBJ2-2; 7 bases match TRBD1. The germline CDR1 and CDR2 sequences are SGHDN and FVKESK. The junction had 4 bases not matched to a gene; V was cut back by 4 bases and J by 5 bases. The CDR3 is made up of 14 amino acids. CDR3 protein: CASSPDRVTGELFF. The CDR3 bases are TGTGCCAGCAGCCCCGACAGGGTTACCGGGGAGCTGTTTTTT.

The chain combines TRBV2 with TRBJ2-5, with 8 bases identical to TRBD2. The CDR3 totals 14 residues. The V and J ends lost 7 bases and 0 bases, in that order; junction bases with no gene match: 4. Looked up from germline, CDR1 is SNHLY and CDR2 is FYNNEI. Written as DNA, the CDR3 is TGTGCCAGCAAGCGGGAGAGGGACCAAGAGACCCAGTACTTC. Protein sequence: CASKRERDQETQYF.

The rearrangement uses TRBV21-1 and TRBJ2-5. TRBV21-1 is deemed a pseudogene. The CDR3 loop spans 15 amino acids. The CDR3 spells CASSKVDPLGETQYF. The CDR3 DNA sequence: TGTGCCAGCAGCAAAGTTGATCCCCTAGGGGAGACCCAGTACTTC.

On this clone itself: This same CDR3 is encoded by further DNA sequences in the sample. The chain carries TRBV4-3 and TRBJ2-2; D is unresolved. Germline CDR1 reads LGHNA; CDR2 reads YSLEER. The CDR3 runs to 15 residues. Between the trimmed V and J ends, which lost 0 bases and 0 bases, there was a span of 5 bases. The CDR3 reads CASSQDYPNTGELFF. DNA for the CDR3: TGCGCCAGCAGCCAAGATTACCCGAACACCGGGGAGCTGTTTTTT.

This clone was picked up one time. J is TRBJ2-1 and V is TRBV5-1; D is unclear. The V end lost 8 bases, the J end lost 9 bases, and 24 bases lay between the germline ends. Germline CDR1 is SGHRS and CDR2 is YFSETQ. The CDR3 has 15 residues. CDR3 DNA: TGCGCCAGTCACGGCGTTCCCCTTGTTCAGAGTGAGCAGTTCTTC. Its protein is CASHGVPLVQSEQFF. Full variable domain (missing parts from reference TRBV5-1 and TRBJ2-1): KAGVTQTPRYLIKTRGQQVTLSCSPISGHRSVSWYQQTPGQGLQFLFEYFSETQRNKGNFPGRFSGRQFSNSRSEMNVSTLELGDSALYLCASHGVPLVQSEQFFGPGTRLTVL.

On this clone: The sample carries other DNA sequences with the same CDR3. The V and J genes are TRBV11-2 and TRBJ1-4; no clear D gene. CDR1 SGHAT and CDR2 FQNNGV come from the germline V gene. Trimming took 4 bases from V and 4 from J, leaving 10 bases between them. This CDR3 has 14 amino acids. The chain's CDR3 is CASSWTDRNEKLFF. The CDR3 nucleotides read TGTGCCAGCAGCTGGACGGATCGTAATGAAAAACTGTTTTTT.

This chain links TRBV28 with TRBJ2-3; 13 nucleotides match TRBD2. This CDR3 is 21 amino acids long. Germline V gene sequence: CDR1 MDHEN, CDR2 SYDVKM. Germline trimming cut 4 bases from V and 3 bases from J; bases unmatched to any gene: 19. CDR3 in DNA: TGTGCCAGCAGTTCCGGCACCTTGTTAGGACTAGCGGGAGAGGGGACAGATACGCAGTATTTT. It yields the protein CASSSGTLLGLAGEGTDTQYF.